These 30 T cell receptor beta chains were all obtained from the same sample, sequenced in a study of naive and memory T cell subsets. The treatment is: skin biopsy from PPD injection site in Mantoux-positive individual. Cells were not sorted; total RNA input targeted about 1 to 1000 ng. Blood and skin TCR RNA was reverse transcribed with alpha and beta constant primers. TCRdb analysed the UMI-ligation and nested PCR reads with MiXCR anew, one entry per CDR3 protein. The data show 18,000 or so distinct CDR3 sequences, with approximately 9.7% seen just once and around 6.8% held by the top ten. Sequenced here: skin, sampled from a tuberculin skin test site. These receptor sequences come from an adult in good health.

By its share, this clonotype is medium-sized. The rearrangement links TRBV7-2 to TRBJ1-1; D is ambiguous. Trimming took off 6 bases at V and 0 bases at J, with 11 bases between the two ends. This CDR3 region has 14 residues. Germline CDR1 and CDR2: SGHTA and FQGNSA. For the CDR3, the DNA is TGTGCCAGCAGAGGCGGGCGGCTGAACACTGAAGCTTTCTTT. Protein: CASRGGRLNTEAFF.

This clonotype has at least ten counts. This chain connects TRBV7-6 to TRBJ2-1, with D perhaps matching TRBD1 or TRBD2 (6 bases each). V gave up 5 bases and J gave up 7 bases, with 21 bases separating them. CDR1 and CDR2 (germline): SGHVS, FNYEAQ. This CDR3 has 16 residues. Written as DNA, the CDR3 is TGTGCCAGCAGCCGACCTTTCGGGGGCATGAGGAATGAGCAGTTCTTC. Protein sequence: CASSRPFGGMRNEQFF.

The V gene is TRBV7-2, the J gene TRBJ1-3; D gene uncertain. Trimming pared 3 bases from V and 3 bases from J, leaving 3 bases between. The CDR3 sequence is 12 residues long. Germline CDR1 reads SGHTA; CDR2 reads FQGNSA. The CDR3 sequence is CASSFSGNTIYF. In DNA, the CDR3 is TGTGCCAGCAGCTTTAGTGGAAACACCATATATTTT.

Within the sample, this clonotype is medium-sized. This chain uses TRBV15 with TRBJ2-3; D might be TRBD1 (5 bases). This CDR3 is 15 amino acids long. The germline gives CDR1 LNHNV, CDR2 YYDKDF (reference sequence). V was shortened by 0 bases and J by 1 base, with 8 bases between the two germline ends. The chain's CDR3 is CATSRDLQGTDTQYF. CDR3 DNA sequence: TGTGCCACCAGCAGAGACTTACAGGGCACAGATACGCAGTATTTT.

This chain joins TRBV5-1 and TRBJ1-5; 7 bases are a match to TRBD1. Germline loops: CDR1 SGHRS, CDR2 YFSETQ. J gave up 5 bases and V 5 bases, and 4 bases lay outside the gene matches. This CDR3 comprises 13 residues. The CDR3 coding sequence is TGCGCCAGCAGTTCTGACAGGGATCAGCCCCAGCATTTT. Translating it yields CASSSDRDQPQHF.

Within the sample, this clonotype is medium-sized (0.01 to 0.1%). This chain connects TRBV27 to TRBJ1-1; no clear D. V shed 1 base and J shed 4 bases, with 10 bases lying between them. This CDR3 has 14 amino acids. Germline CDR1 and CDR2: MNHEY and SMNVEV (reference sequence). The CDR3 DNA is TGTGCCAGCAGTTTATTAGCAGGCATCACTGAAGCTTTCTTT. As protein: CASSLLAGITEAFF.

The chain is built from TRBV7-2 and TRBJ2-4; D gene unclear. Germline V gene data show CDR1 as SGHTA and CDR2 as FQGNSA. Trimming took off 5 bases at V and 1 base at J, with 9 bases between the two ends. The CDR3 covers 14 residues. The CDR3: CASSTTPAKNIQYF. CDR3 in DNA: TGTGCCAGCAGCACCACCCCCGCCAAAAACATTCAGTACTTC.

Worth noting for this clonotype: The junction and the germline gene differ at one end; a read error may be behind it. This sequence joins TRBV10-3 and TRBJ1-5; D is unresolved. In germline, CDR1 is ENHRY, CDR2 SYGVKD. The CDR3 sequence is 13 residues long. For the CDR3, the DNA is TGTGCCACCAGACGGGGAACGGATCAGACCCAGCATTTT. It yields the protein CATRRGTDQTQHF.

This clonotype was detected only a few times. Here the CDR3 reads CASSYAREFQETQYF. The CDR3 region has the DNA TGTGCCAGCAGTTATGCCCGGGAGTTCCAAGAGACCCAGTACTTC. This chain uses TRBV6-2 or TRBV6-3 with TRBJ2-5, with a possible D match to TRBD2 (6 bases). With 3 bases removed from V and 1 base from J, the gap between germline ends came to 12 bases. Germline CDR1 reads MNHEY; CDR2 reads SVGEGT. The CDR3 consists of 15 residues.

This clonotype has a count of ten or more. The chain recombines TRBV28 with TRBJ2-7; 7 nucleotides align to TRBD1. Looked up from germline, CDR1 is MDHEN and CDR2 is SYDVKM. With 3 bases clipped from V and 2 bases from J, the junction kept 7 bases outside the gene matches. The CDR3 is 15 amino acids. The CDR3 nucleotides are TGTGCCAGCAGTTTGGGGACAGTGGAAACCTACGAGCAGTACTTC. Protein sequence: CASSLGTVETYEQYF. The full variable domain, with the rest looked up from reference TRBV28 and TRBJ2-7, is DVKVTQSSRYLVKRTGEKVFLECVQDMDHENMFWYRQDPGLGLRLIYFSYDVKMKEKGDIPEGYSVSREKKERFSLILESASTNQTSMYLCASSLGTVETYEQYFGPGTRLTVT.

This clonotype ranks as medium-sized. The gene calls are TRBV6-5 and TRBJ2-2; the D gene is possibly TRBD1 (6 bases). Germline CDR1 and CDR2: MNHEY and SVGAGI. The V end lost 6 bases, the J end lost 1 base, and 21 bases lay between the germline ends. This CDR3 contains 18 residues. CDR3 sequence: CASSPQGPWRRNTGELFF. In nucleotides, the CDR3 is TGTGCCAGCAGCCCACAGGGTCCCTGGCGAAGGAACACCGGGGAGCTGTTTTTT.

This clonotype was picked up many times. The rearrangement uses TRBV29-1 and TRBJ2-3; D might be TRBD1 or TRBD2, each matching 7 bases. The V gene lost 2 bases and the J gene lost 14 bases, with 17 bases spanning the gap. The CDR3 covers 12 residues. Germline V gives CDR1 SQVTM, CDR2 ANQGSEA. Written as DNA, the CDR3 is TGCAGCGTTGAAAGACAGGGAGGGCGTTGGTATTTT. Translation gives CSVERQGGRWYF.

This clonotype was picked up many times. This sequence joins TRBV29-1 and TRBJ1-1; TRBD1 might be the D (6 bases). The CDR3 runs to 13 residues. V was shortened by 5 bases and J by 2 bases, with 12 bases between the two germline ends. The germline V gene encodes CDR1 SQVTM and CDR2 ANQGSEA. The CDR3 spells CSVITDSNTEAFF. Here the CDR3 DNA reads TGCAGCGTTATAACGGACAGTAACACTGAAGCTTTCTTT.

This clonotype is termed medium-sized. The chain joins TRBV12-3 or TRBV12-4 to TRBJ2-7; TRBD1 might be the D (5 bases). The CDR3 length is 14 residues. Trimming shortened V by 3 bases and J by 2 bases, and 11 bases separated the two germline ends. The CDR3 DNA reads as TGTGCCAGCAGTTTGTTGGGCAGGGCCTACGAGCAGTACTTC. Its translation is CASSLLGRAYEQYF.

This chain uses TRBV14 with TRBJ2-2, with TRBD1 matching 9 bases. V gave up 4 bases and J gave up 7 bases; unmatched junction bases: 10. This CDR3 is built from 16 residues. CDR1 is SGHDN, CDR2 FVKESK, per germline. For the CDR3, the DNA is TGTGCCAGCAGCCTGTTCAGACAGGGGGTAGGCGGGGAGCTGTTTTTT. Its translation is CASSLFRQGVGGELFF.

This clonotype was observed a single time. It may be a read error: a sequence one base away is much more abundant. The chain uses TRBV29-1 and TRBJ2-3; D gene uncertain. This CDR3 is 11 amino acids long. From germline, CDR1 is SQVTM and CDR2 ANQGSEA. The CDR3 DNA sequence: TGCAGAGTTGTAGGAGCAAATACGCAGTATTTT. Its translation is CRVVGANTQYF.

In its sample, this clonotype was seen many times. This sequence joins TRBV7-2 and TRBJ2-5; the D gene is possibly TRBD2 (7 bases). Trimming took off 2 bases at V and 1 base at J, with 17 bases between the two ends. The CDR3 has 17 residues. Germline lookup yields CDR1 SGHTA and CDR2 FQGNSA. The CDR3 here is CASSLRIGGGIQETQYF. The DNA for the CDR3 is TGTGCCAGCAGCTTAAGGATAGGGGGGGGCATCCAAGAGACCCAGTACTTC.

This clonotype was observed at least ten times. The chain has TRBV3-1 and TRBJ2-7; D is unresolved. V was shortened by 1 base and J by 2 bases, with 3 bases between the two germline ends. The CDR3 runs to 12 residues. Germline V gene data show CDR1 as LGHDT and CDR2 as YNNKEL (reference sequence). The CDR3 region is CASSQVTYEQYF. The CDR3 nucleotides read TGTGCCAGCAGCCAAGTCACCTACGAGCAGTACTTC.

This clonotype has a count of ten or more. The chain links TRBV28 to TRBJ2-7; 7 bases are shared with TRBD1. CDR3 size: 17 residues. V trimming: 8 bases; J trimming: 0 bases; junction bases outside the gene matches: 16. Germline V gene lookup returns CDR1 MDHEN and CDR2 SYDVKM. The CDR3 coding sequence is TGTGCCAGCCATATAGGGACCGGGACAGTCCCCTCCTACGAGCAGTACTTC. Translated, it gives CASHIGTGTVPSYEQYF.

The J gene is TRBJ2-1, the V gene TRBV5-1; 10 nucleotides line up with TRBD1. V gave up 3 bases and J gave up 4 bases; unmatched junction bases: 4. This CDR3 has 15 amino acids. CDR1 and CDR2 from the germline V gene are SGHRS and YFSETQ. CDR3 protein: CASSSGTGVYNEQFF. CDR3 sequence (DNA): TGCGCCAGCAGCTCCGGGACAGGGGTGTACAATGAGCAGTTCTTC.

This clonotype was observed at least ten times. The rearrangement uses TRBV29-1 and TRBJ1-2; D is possibly TRBD1 (6 bases). The germline V gene has CDR1 SQVTM and CDR2 ANQGSEA. Between the trimmed V and J ends, which lost 5 bases and 8 bases, there was a span of 18 bases. The CDR3 is 13 residues long. Here the CDR3 reads CSVTTTGTGGYTF. DNA of the CDR3: TGCAGCGTTACTACGACAGGAACGGGCGGCTACACCTTC.

In this sample, this clonotype turned up a few times. The chain links TRBV5-1 to TRBJ2-3, with no clear D. V was shortened by 0 bases and J by 4 bases, with 12 bases between the two germline ends. The germline gives CDR1 SGHRS, CDR2 YFSETQ. CDR3 size: 15 residues. For the CDR3, the DNA is TGCGCCAGCAGCTTGGATGGCACTGAAGCAGATACGCAGTATTTT. It translates to CASSLDGTEADTQYF.

This clonotype was seen ten or more times. The J gene is TRBJ1-2, the V gene TRBV12-3 or TRBV12-4; 7 nucleotides line up with TRBD1. The CDR3 contains 14 residues. Trimming took 5 bases from V and 2 from J; bases not matched to a gene: 5. CDR3 sequence: CASSTPDRNYGYTF. In DNA form, the CDR3 reads TGTGCCAGCAGTACACCGGACAGGAACTATGGCTACACCTTC.

This clonotype showed up many times. The chain uses TRBV2 and TRBJ1-3, with 7 bases lining up with TRBD1. This CDR3 contains 14 residues. Trimming at V came to 7 bases and at J to 2 bases, leaving 5 bases not matched to a gene. Germline CDR1 SNHLY, CDR2 FYNNEI. In DNA, the CDR3 is TGTGCCAGCACCGTGGACAGGACTGGAAACACCATATATTTT. This sequence encodes CASTVDRTGNTIYF.

This clonotype was recorded many times. V and J are TRBV7-2 and TRBJ2-5, with D unresolved. Deletions cut 1 base from V and 4 bases from J, with 13 bases between. Germline CDR1 reads SGHTA; CDR2 reads FQGNSA. The CDR3 has 15 amino acids. DNA for the CDR3: TGTGCCAGCAGCTTAGTGAGTCCAGCAAGAGAGACCCAGTACTTC. Protein: CASSLVSPARETQYF.

The chain has TRBV4-1 and TRBJ2-1; 13 bases agree with TRBD2. The CDR3 covers 15 residues. From germline, CDR1 is MGHRA and CDR2 YSYEKL. J was trimmed by 8 bases and V by 4 bases; bases with no gene match: 5. The CDR3 protein is CASSLRTSGRDEQFF. DNA for the CDR3: TGCGCCAGCAGCCTAAGGACTAGCGGGAGAGATGAGCAGTTCTTC.

This clonotype was seen repeatedly, ten times or more. This chain joins TRBV7-9 and TRBJ2-1; TRBD2 matches at 12 bases. Germline CDR1 SEHNR, CDR2 FQNEAQ (reference sequence). This CDR3 contains 19 residues. The junction had 13 bases not matched to a gene; V was cut back by 2 bases and J by 5 bases. The CDR3 DNA sequence: TGTGCCAGCAGCTTACTCCTAGCGGGAGGGCTTTTGGACGACAATGAGCAGTTCTTC. It yields the protein CASSLLLAGGLLDDNEQFF.

This clonotype was observed a few times. The V call is TRBV6-6, the J call TRBJ2-2; TRBD1 might be the D (5 bases). CDR3 length: 14 amino acids. Trimming removed 5 bases from V and 5 bases from J, with 12 bases in between. The germline V gene has CDR1 MNHNY and CDR2 SVGAGI (reference sequence). The CDR3 nucleotides read TGTGCCAGCAGTACGGACACCAGGACCGGGGAGCTGTTTTTT. Translating it yields CASSTDTRTGELFF.

The chain links TRBV7-3 to TRBJ1-6, with TRBD1 identical over 7 bases. This CDR3 has 15 amino acids. Germline trimming cut 5 bases from V and 10 bases from J; bases unmatched to any gene: 11. Germline CDR1 and CDR2: SGHTA and FQGTGA. DNA of the CDR3: TGTGCCAGCAGCCCAACAGGGGTTATAGGCTCACCCCTCCACTTT. Its translation: CASSPTGVIGSPLHF.

This clonotype was observed at least ten times. The CDR3 is CASSLEQPKVSYNEQFF. The CDR3 region has the DNA TGTGCCAGCAGCTTAGAACAGCCGAAAGTCTCCTACAATGAGCAGTTCTTC. V and J are TRBV7-2 and TRBJ2-1, with D unresolved. V was cut by 1 base and J by 0 bases, with 13 bases left in between. The CDR3 length is 17 residues. CDR1 and CDR2 from the germline V gene are SGHTA and FQGNSA.